This TCR beta chain stems from a study of PD-L1 blockade in urothelial cancer. Whole-study context: In about 2014 therapy began: atezolizumab 1,200 mg intravenously every 3 weeks.

Concerning this clone: Its antigen is not identified.

Study results and limitations: By 3 weeks, tumor-associated blood clones had expanded more in durable-benefit patients.

The table came from immunoSEQ multiplex PCR; TCRdb's copy has only in-frame clones and leaves some out. Counted here are more than 70,000 clones, approximately 91% occurring once; the ten biggest clones make up less than 3.5%. This CDR3 is 14 amino acids long. Looked up from germline, CDR1 is MNHNS and CDR2 is SASEGT. The trim removed 6 bases at V and 6 bases at J, leaving 9 bases unmatched. The origin of this receptor is a man aged 55 to 70 with urothelial cancer. The chain recombines TRBV6-1 with TRBJ2-7; 9 positions agree with TRBD1. The sample in question was PBMCs, obtained around atezolizumab (anti-PD-L1) treatment. The CDR3 here is CASRPDGTGFEQYF. The CDR3 bases are TGTGCCAGCAGACCCGACGGGACAGGGTTCGAGCAGTACTTC.